The clone carrying this TCR beta chain has more than one count but fewer than ten. Its antigen remains unidentified. Unique molecular identifiers were incorporated into the prepared TCRbeta library. TCRdb passed the PCR reads through MiXCR, listing each CDR3 protein once. The table includes 750,000 to 950,000 distinct CDR3 sequences, around 15% detected once. CDR3 length: 17 residues. V dropped 7 bases and J dropped 3; count of bases not matched to a gene: 15. Germline V gives CDR1 KGHDR, CDR2 SFDVKD. This entry belongs to a study of T-cell reconstitution after alpha-beta-depleted transplantation in children. The study's findings and limits: Where some patients showed high TCRbeta diversity at day 60, it came from recipient T cells and thymic progenitors that had survived. Several hundred rapidly expanded clones from non-depleted graft cells reportedly supplied alpha-beta T cells about two months post-transplant.

The specimen comprised PBMCs, mostly from graft donor cells, sampled 360 days after TCRalphabeta/CD19-depleted stem cell transplant. The chain uses TRBV24-1 and TRBJ1-1, with 8 bases lining up with TRBD1. The sequence was collected from a male patient between 10 and 17 years old who had a stem cell transplant for acute lymphoblastic leukemia, so the T cells may come from the graft donor. The CDR3 coding sequence is TGTGCCACCAGCCAGGGGGCAATGCGGCAGGGACACACTGAAGCTTTCTTT. Translated: CATSQGAMRQGHTEAFF.